The clone carrying this T cell receptor beta chain appeared many times. V lost 6 bases, J lost 6 bases, and 11 bases lay in between. The germline V gene encodes CDR1 MDHEN and CDR2 SYDVKM. The CDR3 runs 12 residues. The record originates from a study of T cells after posttransplantation cyclophosphamide. TCRdb's table, derived via immunoSEQ multiplex PCR, lists solely in-frame clones and lacks some. This repertoire lists around 35,000 clones without singletons; 6.7% sits in the top ten. The specimen was PBMCs. This sequence was found in a woman in her fifties or sixties in good health and a related stem cell transplant donor. This chain links TRBV28 with TRBJ1-1, with no clear D. CDR3 bases: TGTGCCAGCAGACCCCAGGAGGCTGAAGCTTTCTTT. Encoded protein: CASRPQEAEAFF.